This T cell receptor beta chain came from a study of blood T cell repertoires in COVID-19. Those enrolled in Seattle joined during active infection and were followed longitudinally afterward. Profiling relied on immunoSEQ multiplex PCR, and the TCRdb table lists in-frame clones only, not all of them. There are 350,000 to 450,000 clones in the sample; approximately 86% occur only once, and roughly 7.2% lies in the top ten. The clonotype originates from a woman aged 60-70 years with COVID-19, enrolled during active disease. Sample: peripheral blood.

The CDR3 reads CASSLGAGMGGETQYF. In DNA form, the CDR3 reads TGCGCCAGCAGCTTGGGCGCAGGGATGGGGGGAGAGACCCAGTACTTC. The rearrangement joins TRBV5-1 to TRBJ2-5, with D possibly matching TRBD2 (6 bases). The V gene's germline CDR1 is SGHRS and CDR2 YFSETQ. Between the trimmed V and J ends, which lost 0 bases and 4 bases, there was a span of 16 bases. This CDR3 has 16 amino acids.